Shown below are 20 T cell receptor beta chains from a single sample sequenced in a study of blood T cell repertoires in COVID-19. Sequencing used immunoSEQ multiplex PCR; TCRdb keeps in-frame clones, though not all of them. The table lists some 400,000 clones, more than 75% of them singletons, with roughly 2% in the top ten. The sequenced material came from peripheral blood. Every receptor here comes from a woman aged 55-75 years with COVID-19, enrolled during active disease.

This CDR3 reads CASSREQGPETQYF. DNA of the CDR3: TGTGCCAGCAGCCGAGAGCAGGGGCCAGAGACCCAGTACTTC. This rearrangement joins TRBV4-2 to TRBJ2-5; perhaps TRBD1 as D (6 bases). The germline gives CDR1 LGHNA, CDR2 YNFKEQ. V dropped 4 bases and J dropped 4 bases, with 13 bases sitting between them. The CDR3 covers 14 residues.

The chain couples TRBV6-2 or TRBV6-3 to TRBJ2-2; D is unresolved. Germline values: CDR1 MNHEY, CDR2 SVGEGT. V was cut by 4 bases and J by 3 bases, with 6 bases left in between. The CDR3 length is 13 residues. CDR3 region: CASSSTDTGELFF. The DNA of the CDR3 is TGTGCCAGCAGTTCTACAGACACCGGGGAGCTGTTTTTT.

The CDR3: CASSLSTGTGGRYF. Here the CDR3 DNA reads TGTGCCAGCAGCTTGAGCACCGGGACAGGGGGCAGGTACTTC. V usage is TRBV7-9 and J usage is TRBJ2-7; 12 bases align to TRBD1. The CDR3 is 14 residues long. Germline values: CDR1 SEHNR, CDR2 FQNEAQ (reference sequence). The trim removed 3 bases at V and 12 bases at J, leaving 9 bases unmatched. Drawing the rest from reference TRBV7-9 and TRBJ2-7, the complete variable domain is DTGVSQNPRHKITKRGQNVTFRCDPISEHNRLYWYRQTLGQGPEFLTYFQNEAQLEKSRLLSDRFSAERPKGSFSTLEIQRTEQGDSAMYLCASSLSTGTGGRYFGPGTRLTVT.

This clone was seen a handful of times. This sequence joins TRBV6-4 and TRBJ2-2; 7 bases agree with TRBD1. Germline V CDR1 and CDR2: MRHNA, SNTAGT. The trim removed 6 bases at V and 6 bases at J, leaving 7 bases unmatched. The CDR3 consists of 14 residues. The CDR3 DNA sequence: TGTGCCAGCAGATACAGGGGTAGGGCCGGGGAGCTGTTTTTT. Its protein is CASRYRGRAGELFF.

This chain links TRBV23-1 with TRBJ2-2, with a weak D call TRBD1 (5 bases). TRBV23-1 is designated an ORF whose function remains uncertain. Trimming removed 2 bases at V and 7 bases at J, with 11 bases between. The CDR3 extends over 14 amino acids. The CDR3 nucleotides read TGCGCCAGCAGTCAACCGCAGGGAAACGGGGAGCTGTTTTTT. Translating it yields CASSQPQGNGELFF.

The chain has TRBV2 and TRBJ1-5; no reliable D call. V dropped 6 bases and J dropped 10 bases, with 10 bases sitting between them. Germline CDR1 SNHLY, CDR2 FYNNEI. This CDR3 contains 11 residues. For the CDR3, the DNA is TGTGCCAGCAGGCGACAAGAACCCCAGCATTTT. This encodes CASRRQEPQHF.

The V call is TRBV27, the J call TRBJ2-7; D possibly corresponds to TRBD2 (5 bases). From germline, CDR1 is MNHEY and CDR2 SMNVEV (reference sequence). Trimming shortened V by 4 bases and J by 3 bases, and 10 bases separated the two germline ends. This CDR3 contains 13 residues. DNA for the CDR3: TGTGCCAGCAGTTCTCGGGATCACTACGAGCAGTACTTC. Residues: CASSSRDHYEQYF.

This chain links TRBV18 with TRBJ1-4; 7 bases are shared with TRBD1. The V gene end was trimmed by 2 bases and the J gene end by 7 bases; junction bases not matched to a gene: 4. Germline loops: CDR1 KGHSH, CDR2 LQKENI. The CDR3 totals 14 residues. CDR3 sequence (DNA): TGTGCCAGCTCACCAAACAGGGGCATTGAAAAACTGTTTTTT. This gives the protein CASSPNRGIEKLFF. Together with reference TRBV18 and TRBJ1-4, the CDR3 gives the full variable domain: NAGVMQNPRHLVRRRGQEARLRCSPMKGHSHVYWYRQLPEEGLKFMVYLQKENIIDESGMPKERFSAEFPKEGPSILRIQQVVRGDSAAYFCASSPNRGIEKLFFGSGTQLSVL.

This chain uses TRBV9 with TRBJ2-5; 7 bases map to TRBD2. This CDR3 contains 14 residues. V lost 0 bases to trimming and J lost 5 bases; unmatched junction nucleotides: 4. Per germline, CDR1 SGDLS and CDR2 YYNGEE. The CDR3 bases are TGTGCCAGCAGCGTAGATCCTAGCGGCGAGACCCAGTACTTC. Protein: CASSVDPSGETQYF.

This clone showed up just once. This rearrangement joins TRBV4-1 to TRBJ2-5; 8 positions agree with TRBD1. This CDR3 contains 15 residues. The ends lost 0 bases at V and 7 bases at J; junction bases unmatched: 7. Germline V gene lookup returns CDR1 MGHRA and CDR2 YSYEKL. CDR3 bases: TGCGCCAGCAGCCAAGATCTACAAACAGGGGGGACCCAGTACTTC. Protein sequence: CASSQDLQTGGTQYF.

This chain joins TRBV6-6 and TRBJ2-3; 7 bases are shared with TRBD2. The CDR3 runs to 14 residues. After removal of 7 bases from V and 2 bases from J, the junction contained 6 bases not matched to a gene. Per germline, CDR1 MNHNY and CDR2 SVGAGI (reference sequence). CDR3 protein: CASMASGTTDTQYF. The CDR3 DNA follows: TGTGCCAGCATGGCTAGCGGAACCACAGATACGCAGTATTTT.

This clone appeared once. This chain joins TRBV5-1 and TRBJ1-1; D gene unclear. The CDR3 length is 16 residues. Between the trimmed V and J ends, which lost 3 bases and 4 bases, there was a span of 19 bases. CDR1 and CDR2 (germline): SGHRS, YFSETQ. This CDR3 reads CASSWSSGRGSTEAFF. Written as DNA, the CDR3 is TGCGCCAGCAGCTGGAGTAGTGGGAGAGGATCCACTGAAGCTTTCTTT.

The chain employs TRBV12-5 and TRBJ2-3; TRBD1 agrees at 8 bases. The V and J ends lost 7 bases and 3 bases, in that order; junction bases with no gene match: 9. The CDR3 totals 15 residues. The germline CDR1 and CDR2 sequences are LGHNT and FRNRAP. In DNA, the CDR3 is TGTGCTAGTGCCTTACAGGGGGGACGAACAGATACGCAGTATTTT. Translation: CASALQGGRTDTQYF. Supplemented by reference TRBV12-5 and TRBJ2-3, the full variable domain reads DARVTQTPRHKVTEMGQEVTMRCQPILGHNTVFWYRQTMMQGLELLAYFRNRAPLDDSGMPKDRFSAEMPDATLATLKIQPSEPRDSAVYFCASALQGGRTDTQYFGPGTRLTVL.

The chain joins TRBV27 to TRBJ1-2, with D hard to call. The CDR3 runs 13 residues. The V gene's germline CDR1 is MNHEY and CDR2 SMNVEV (reference sequence). Trimming left V 6 bases short and J 5 bases short, with 13 bases between. Written as DNA, the CDR3 is TGTGCCAGCAGCACCATTAGTATGTATGGCTACACCTTC. Protein sequence: CASSTISMYGYTF.

This clone showed up just once. V gene TRBV5-4 combines with J gene TRBJ2-5; a possible D gene is TRBD2 (6 bases). The length of the CDR3 is 14 residues. CDR1 is SGHNT and CDR2 is YYREEE in the germline V gene (reference sequence). The ends were cut back, 3 bases at V and 1 base at J, with 10 bases in the middle. In nucleotides, the CDR3 is TGTGCCAGCAGCTCCCGGGGGATCCAAGAGACCCAGTACTTC. Translation gives CASSSRGIQETQYF.

This clone is a singleton in its sample. The chain combines TRBV3-1 (or the pseudogene TRBV3-2) with TRBJ1-2; D perhaps matches TRBD1 (6 bases). The germline gives CDR1 LGHDT, CDR2 YNNKEL (reference sequence). There are 18 residues in the CDR3. The V end lost 1 base, the J end lost 1 base, and 19 bases lay between the germline ends. CDR3 DNA sequence: TGTGCCAGCAGCCAAGGCGGGGGGACATTCTTCATTAACTATGGCTACACCTTC. Amino acids: CASSQGGGTFFINYGYTF.

The chain uses TRBV19 and TRBJ1-2; 10 nucleotides line up with TRBD1. This CDR3 is built from 14 residues. Germline V gene data show CDR1 as LNHDA and CDR2 as SQIVND (reference sequence). Losses at the gene ends were 5 bases for V and 4 bases for J; bases not matched to a gene: 4. CDR3 in amino acids: CASSLGQGTYGYTF. The CDR3 DNA reads as TGTGCCAGTAGTCTGGGACAGGGGACCTATGGCTACACCTTC.

The chain combines TRBV12-3 or TRBV12-4 with TRBJ1-3, with unresolved D. The V gene lost 5 bases and the J gene lost 3 bases, with 8 bases spanning the gap. This CDR3 has 13 residues. This chain's CDR3 is CASSLAGGNTIYF. CDR3 bases: TGTGCCAGCAGTCTCGCCGGTGGAAACACCATATATTTT.

The chain couples TRBV6-5 to TRBJ2-1, with D possibly TRBD1 on 6 matching bases. The germline V and J ends were trimmed by 0 bases and 10 bases, with 13 bases remaining between them. Germline V gene sequence: CDR1 MNHEY, CDR2 SVGAGI. This CDR3 comprises 14 residues. As DNA, the CDR3 is TGTGCCAGCAGTTACTCGCGTTCGGGGACAGAGCAGTTCTTC. Residues: CASSYSRSGTEQFF.

J is TRBJ2-5 and V is TRBV24-1; 7 positions agree with TRBD2. With 10 bases clipped from V and 1 base from J, the junction kept 17 bases outside the gene matches. The germline CDR1 and CDR2 sequences are KGHDR and SFDVKD. The CDR3 totals 17 residues. CDR3 bases: TGTGCCACTAGATCTAGCGGAGCAGGACCCTCCCAAGAGACCCAGTACTTC. Translation gives CATRSSGAGPSQETQYF.